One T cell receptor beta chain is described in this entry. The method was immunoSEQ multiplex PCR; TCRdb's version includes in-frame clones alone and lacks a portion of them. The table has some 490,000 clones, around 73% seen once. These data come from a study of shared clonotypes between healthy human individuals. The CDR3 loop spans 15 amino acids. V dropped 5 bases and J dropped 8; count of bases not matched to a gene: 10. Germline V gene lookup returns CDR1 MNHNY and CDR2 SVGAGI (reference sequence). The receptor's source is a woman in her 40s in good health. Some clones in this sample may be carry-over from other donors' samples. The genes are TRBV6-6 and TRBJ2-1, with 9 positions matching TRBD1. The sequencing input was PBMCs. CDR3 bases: TGTGCCAGCAGTAAGCCGGGACAGGGCACCGATGAGCAGTTCTTC. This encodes CASSKPGQGTDEQFF.